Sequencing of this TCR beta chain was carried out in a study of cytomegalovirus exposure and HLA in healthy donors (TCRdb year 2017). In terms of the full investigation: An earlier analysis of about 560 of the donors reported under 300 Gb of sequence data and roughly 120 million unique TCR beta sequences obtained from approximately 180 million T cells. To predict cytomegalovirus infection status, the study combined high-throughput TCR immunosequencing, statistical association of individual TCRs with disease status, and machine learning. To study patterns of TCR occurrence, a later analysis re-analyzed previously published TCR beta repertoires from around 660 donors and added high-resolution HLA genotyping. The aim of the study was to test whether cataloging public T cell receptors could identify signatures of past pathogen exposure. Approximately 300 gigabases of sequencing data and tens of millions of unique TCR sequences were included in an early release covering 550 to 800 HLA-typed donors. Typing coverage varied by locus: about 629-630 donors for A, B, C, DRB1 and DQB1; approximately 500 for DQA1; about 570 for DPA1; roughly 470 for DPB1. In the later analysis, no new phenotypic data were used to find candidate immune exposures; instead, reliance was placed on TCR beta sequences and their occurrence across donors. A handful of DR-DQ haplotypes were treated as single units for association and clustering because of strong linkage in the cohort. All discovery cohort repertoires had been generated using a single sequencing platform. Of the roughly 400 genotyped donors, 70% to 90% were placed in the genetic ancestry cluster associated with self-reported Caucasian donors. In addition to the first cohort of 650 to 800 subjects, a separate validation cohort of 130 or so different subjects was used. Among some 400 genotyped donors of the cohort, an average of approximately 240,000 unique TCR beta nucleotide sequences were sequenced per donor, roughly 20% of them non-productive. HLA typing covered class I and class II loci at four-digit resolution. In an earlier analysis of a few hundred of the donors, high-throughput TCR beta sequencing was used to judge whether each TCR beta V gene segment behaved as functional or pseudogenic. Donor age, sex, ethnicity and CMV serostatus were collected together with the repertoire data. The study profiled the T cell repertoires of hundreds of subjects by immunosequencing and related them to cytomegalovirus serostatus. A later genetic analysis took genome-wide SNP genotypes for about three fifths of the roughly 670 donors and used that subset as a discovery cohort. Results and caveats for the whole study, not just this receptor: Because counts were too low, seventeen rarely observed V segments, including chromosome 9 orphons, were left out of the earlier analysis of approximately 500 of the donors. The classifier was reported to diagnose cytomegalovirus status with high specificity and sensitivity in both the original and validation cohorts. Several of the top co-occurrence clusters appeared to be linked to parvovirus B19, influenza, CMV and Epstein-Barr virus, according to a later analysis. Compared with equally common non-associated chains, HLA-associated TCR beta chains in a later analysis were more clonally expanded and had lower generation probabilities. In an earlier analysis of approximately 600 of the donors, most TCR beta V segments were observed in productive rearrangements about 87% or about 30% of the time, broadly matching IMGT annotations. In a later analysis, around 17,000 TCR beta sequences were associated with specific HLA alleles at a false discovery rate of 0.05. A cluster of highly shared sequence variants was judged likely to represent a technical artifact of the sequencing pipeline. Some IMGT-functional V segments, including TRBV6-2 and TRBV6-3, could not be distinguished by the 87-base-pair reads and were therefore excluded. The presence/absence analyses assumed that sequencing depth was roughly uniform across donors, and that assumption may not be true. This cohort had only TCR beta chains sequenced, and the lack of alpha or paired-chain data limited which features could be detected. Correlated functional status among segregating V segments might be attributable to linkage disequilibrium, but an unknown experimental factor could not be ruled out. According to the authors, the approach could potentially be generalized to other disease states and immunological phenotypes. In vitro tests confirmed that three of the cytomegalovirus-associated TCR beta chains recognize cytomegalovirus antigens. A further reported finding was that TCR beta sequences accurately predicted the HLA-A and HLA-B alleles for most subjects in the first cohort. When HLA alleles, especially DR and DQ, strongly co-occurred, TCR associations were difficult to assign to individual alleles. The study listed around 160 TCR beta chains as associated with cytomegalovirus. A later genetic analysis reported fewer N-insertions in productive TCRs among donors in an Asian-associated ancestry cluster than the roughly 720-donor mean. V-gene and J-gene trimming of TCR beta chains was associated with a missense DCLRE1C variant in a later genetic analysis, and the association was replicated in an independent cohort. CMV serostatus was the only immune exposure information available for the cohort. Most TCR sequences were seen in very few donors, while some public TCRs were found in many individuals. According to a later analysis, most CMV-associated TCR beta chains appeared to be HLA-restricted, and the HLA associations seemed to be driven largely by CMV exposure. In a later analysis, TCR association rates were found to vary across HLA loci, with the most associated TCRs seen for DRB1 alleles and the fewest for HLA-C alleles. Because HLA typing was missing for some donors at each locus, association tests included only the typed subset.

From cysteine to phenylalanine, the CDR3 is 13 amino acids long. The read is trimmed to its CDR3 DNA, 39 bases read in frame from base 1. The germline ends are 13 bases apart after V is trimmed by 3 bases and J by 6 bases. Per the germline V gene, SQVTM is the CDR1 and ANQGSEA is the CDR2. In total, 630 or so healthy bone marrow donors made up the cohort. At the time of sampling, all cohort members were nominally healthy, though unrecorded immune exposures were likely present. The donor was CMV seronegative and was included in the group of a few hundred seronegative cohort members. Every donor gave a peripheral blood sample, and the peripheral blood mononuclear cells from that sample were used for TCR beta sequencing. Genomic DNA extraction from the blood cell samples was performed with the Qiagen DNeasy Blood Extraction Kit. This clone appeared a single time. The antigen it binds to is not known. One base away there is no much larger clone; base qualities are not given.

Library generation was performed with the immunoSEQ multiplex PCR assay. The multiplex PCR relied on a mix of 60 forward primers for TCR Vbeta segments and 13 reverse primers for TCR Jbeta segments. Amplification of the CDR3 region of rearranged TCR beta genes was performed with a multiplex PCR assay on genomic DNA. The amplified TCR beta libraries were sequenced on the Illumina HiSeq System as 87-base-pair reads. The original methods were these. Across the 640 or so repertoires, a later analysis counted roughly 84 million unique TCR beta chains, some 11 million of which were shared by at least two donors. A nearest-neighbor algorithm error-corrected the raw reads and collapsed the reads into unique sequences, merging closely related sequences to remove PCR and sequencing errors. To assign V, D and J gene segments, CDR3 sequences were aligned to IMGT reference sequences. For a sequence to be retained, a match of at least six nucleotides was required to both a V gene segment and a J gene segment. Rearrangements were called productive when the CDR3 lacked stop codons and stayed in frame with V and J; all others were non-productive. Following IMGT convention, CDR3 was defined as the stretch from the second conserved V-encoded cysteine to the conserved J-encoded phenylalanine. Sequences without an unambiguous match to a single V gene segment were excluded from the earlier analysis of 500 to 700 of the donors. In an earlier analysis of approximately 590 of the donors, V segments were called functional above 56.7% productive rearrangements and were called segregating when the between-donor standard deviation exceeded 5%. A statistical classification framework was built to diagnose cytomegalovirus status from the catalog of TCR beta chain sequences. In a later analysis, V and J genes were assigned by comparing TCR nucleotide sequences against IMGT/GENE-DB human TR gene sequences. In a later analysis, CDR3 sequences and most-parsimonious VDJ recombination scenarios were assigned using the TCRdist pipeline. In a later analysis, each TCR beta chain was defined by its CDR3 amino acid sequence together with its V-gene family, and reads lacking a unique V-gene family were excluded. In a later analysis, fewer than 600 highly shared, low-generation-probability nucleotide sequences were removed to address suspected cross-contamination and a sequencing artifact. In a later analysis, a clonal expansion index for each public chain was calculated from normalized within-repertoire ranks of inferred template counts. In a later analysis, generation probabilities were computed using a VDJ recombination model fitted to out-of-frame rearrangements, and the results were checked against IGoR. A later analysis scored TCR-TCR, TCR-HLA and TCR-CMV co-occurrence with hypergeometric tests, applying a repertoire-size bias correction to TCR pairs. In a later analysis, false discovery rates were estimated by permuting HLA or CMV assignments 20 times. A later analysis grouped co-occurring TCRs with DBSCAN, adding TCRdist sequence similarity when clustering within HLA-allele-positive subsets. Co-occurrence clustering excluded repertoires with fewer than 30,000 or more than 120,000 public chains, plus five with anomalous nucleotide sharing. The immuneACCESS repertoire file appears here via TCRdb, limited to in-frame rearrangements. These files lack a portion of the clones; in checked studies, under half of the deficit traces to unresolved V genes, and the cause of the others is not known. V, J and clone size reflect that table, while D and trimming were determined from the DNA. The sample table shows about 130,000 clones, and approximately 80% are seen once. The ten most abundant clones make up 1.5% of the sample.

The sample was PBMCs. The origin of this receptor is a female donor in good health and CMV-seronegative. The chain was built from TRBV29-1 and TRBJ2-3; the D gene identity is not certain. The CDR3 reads CSVEPPRADTQYF. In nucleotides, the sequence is TGCAGCGTTGAGCCCCCTCGAGCGGATACGCAGTATTTT.